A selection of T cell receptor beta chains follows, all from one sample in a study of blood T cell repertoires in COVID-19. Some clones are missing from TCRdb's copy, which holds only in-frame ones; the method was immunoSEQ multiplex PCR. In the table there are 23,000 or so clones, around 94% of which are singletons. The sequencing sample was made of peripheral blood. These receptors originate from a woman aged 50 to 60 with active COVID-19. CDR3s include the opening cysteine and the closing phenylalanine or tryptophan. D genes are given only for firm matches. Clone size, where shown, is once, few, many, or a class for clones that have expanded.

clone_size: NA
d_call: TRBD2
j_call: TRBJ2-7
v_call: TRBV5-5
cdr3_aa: CASSLAPGLAGAYEQYF
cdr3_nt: TGTGCCAGCAGCTTGGCTCCGGGACTAGCAGGAGCGTACGAGCAGTACTTC

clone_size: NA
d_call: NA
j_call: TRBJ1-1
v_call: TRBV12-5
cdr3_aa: CASGPETGPEENTEAFF
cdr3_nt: TGTGCTAGTGGCCCAGAAACAGGGCCCGAGGAGAACACTGAAGCTTTCTTT

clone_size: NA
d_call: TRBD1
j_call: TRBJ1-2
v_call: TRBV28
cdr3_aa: CASSLSGQGYYGYTF
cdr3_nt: TGTGCCAGCAGCCTATCGGGACAGGGGTACTATGGCTACACCTTC

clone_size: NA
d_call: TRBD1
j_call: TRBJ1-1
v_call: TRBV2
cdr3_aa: CASNRQGLYMNTEAFF
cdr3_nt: TGTGCCAGCAATAGACAGGGACTCTACATGAACACTGAAGCTTTCTTT

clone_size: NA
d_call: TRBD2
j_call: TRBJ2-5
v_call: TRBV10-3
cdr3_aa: CAISVGLAGNQETQYF
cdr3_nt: TGTGCCATCAGCGTTGGACTAGCGGGGAACCAAGAGACCCAGTACTTC

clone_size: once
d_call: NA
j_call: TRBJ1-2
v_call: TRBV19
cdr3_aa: CASSIDPPGARDSYGYTF
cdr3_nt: TGTGCCAGTAGTATAGATCCCCCAGGGGCCCGAGACTCATATGGCTACACCTTC

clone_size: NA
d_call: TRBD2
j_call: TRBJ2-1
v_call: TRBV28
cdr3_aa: CASSWTASGVNEQFF
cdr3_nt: TGTGCCAGCAGCTGGACGGCTAGCGGGGTCAATGAGCAGTTCTTC

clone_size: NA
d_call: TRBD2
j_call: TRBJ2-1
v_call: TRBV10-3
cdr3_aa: CAISGGSGGYNEQFF
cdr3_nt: TGTGCCATCAGTGGGGGTAGCGGGGGCTACAATGAGCAGTTCTTC

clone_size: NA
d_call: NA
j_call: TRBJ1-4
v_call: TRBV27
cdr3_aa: CASSLRGGHFTTNEKLFF
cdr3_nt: TGTGCCAGCAGTTTACGGGGGGGACACTTCACAACTAATGAAAAACTGTTTTTT

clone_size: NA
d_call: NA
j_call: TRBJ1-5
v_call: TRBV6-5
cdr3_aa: CASSNGLDNQPQHF
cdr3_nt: TGTGCCAGCAGTAACGGACTAGACAATCAGCCCCAGCATTTT

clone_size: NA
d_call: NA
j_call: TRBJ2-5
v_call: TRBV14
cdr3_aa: CASSRRGPTAQETQYF
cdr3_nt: TGTGCCAGCAGCCGGAGGGGTCCGACAGCTCAAGAGACCCAGTACTTC

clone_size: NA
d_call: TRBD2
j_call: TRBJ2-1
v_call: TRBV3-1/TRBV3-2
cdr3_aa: CASSSSRGTSAVRQFF
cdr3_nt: TGTGCCAGCAGCTCCAGCCGGGGGACTAGCGCCGTCCGGCAGTTCTTC

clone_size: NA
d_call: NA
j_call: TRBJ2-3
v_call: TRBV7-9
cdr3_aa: CASSLGEDFMGDTQYF
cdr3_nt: TGTGCCAGCAGCTTAGGGGAGGACTTTATGGGAGATACGCAGTATTTT

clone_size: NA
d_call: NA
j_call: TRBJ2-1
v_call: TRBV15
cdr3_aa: CATSRDGGTPGNEQFF
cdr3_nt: TGTGCCACCAGCAGAGATGGGGGGACCCCTGGGAATGAGCAGTTCTTC

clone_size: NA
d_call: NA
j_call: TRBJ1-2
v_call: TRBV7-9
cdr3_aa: CASSLSQGYGYTF
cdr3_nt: TGTGCCAGCAGCTTAAGCCAGGGCTATGGCTACACCTTC

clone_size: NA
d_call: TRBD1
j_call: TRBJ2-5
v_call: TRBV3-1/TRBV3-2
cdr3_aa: CASSQEGQGAGTQYF
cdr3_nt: TGTGCCAGCAGCCAGGAGGGACAGGGCGCCGGGACCCAGTACTTC

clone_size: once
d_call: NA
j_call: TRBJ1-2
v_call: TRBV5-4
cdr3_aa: CASSSSNYGYTF
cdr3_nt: TGTGCCAGCAGCTCCTCTAACTATGGCTACACCTTC

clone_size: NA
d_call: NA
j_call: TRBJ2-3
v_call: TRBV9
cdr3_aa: CASSPGGTRDTQYF
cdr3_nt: TGTGCCAGCAGCCCAGGGGGGACTAGAGATACGCAGTATTTT

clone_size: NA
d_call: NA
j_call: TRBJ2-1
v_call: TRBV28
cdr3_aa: CASSLLSTRYNEQFF
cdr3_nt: TGTGCCAGCAGTTTATTATCTACCCGCTACAATGAGCAGTTCTTC

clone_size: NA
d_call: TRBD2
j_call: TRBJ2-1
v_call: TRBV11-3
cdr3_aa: CASSLDGREGRDEQFF
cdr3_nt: TGTGCCAGCAGCTTAGATGGGCGGGAGGGCCGTGATGAGCAGTTCTTC

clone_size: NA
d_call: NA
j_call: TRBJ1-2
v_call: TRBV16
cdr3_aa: CASSQSRRQAGNYGYTF
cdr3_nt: TGTGCCAGCAGCCAATCGCGACGGCAGGCGGGGAACTATGGCTACACCTTC

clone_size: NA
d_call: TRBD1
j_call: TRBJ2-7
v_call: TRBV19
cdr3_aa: CASSEQGAAYEQYF
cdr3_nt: TGTGCCAGTAGCGAACAGGGGGCGGCCTACGAGCAGTACTTC

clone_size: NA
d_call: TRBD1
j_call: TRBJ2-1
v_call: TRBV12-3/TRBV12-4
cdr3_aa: CASSLGQGHEQFF
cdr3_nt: TGTGCCAGCAGTCTGGGACAGGGGCATGAGCAGTTCTTC

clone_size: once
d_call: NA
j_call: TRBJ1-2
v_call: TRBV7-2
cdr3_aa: CASSQSRVQDGYTF
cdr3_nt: TGTGCCAGCAGCCAATCCAGGGTCCAGGATGGCTACACCTTC

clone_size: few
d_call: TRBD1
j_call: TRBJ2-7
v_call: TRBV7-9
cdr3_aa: CASSKTPTGVHSYEQYF
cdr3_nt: TGTGCCAGCAGCAAGACCCCGACAGGGGTACACTCCTACGAGCAGTACTTC

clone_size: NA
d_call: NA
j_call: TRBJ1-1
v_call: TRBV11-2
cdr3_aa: CASSLLTGKNTEAFF
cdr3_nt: TGTGCCAGCAGCTTACTAACAGGGAAGAACACTGAAGCTTTCTTT

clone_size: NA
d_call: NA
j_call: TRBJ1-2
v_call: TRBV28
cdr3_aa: CASWPRGPYYGYTF
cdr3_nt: TGTGCCAGCTGGCCGAGAGGGCCATACTATGGCTACACCTTC

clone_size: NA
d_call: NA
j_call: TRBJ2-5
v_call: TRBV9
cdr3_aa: CASSVGQQETQYF
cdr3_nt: TGTGCCAGCAGCGTAGGGCAGCAAGAGACCCAGTACTTC

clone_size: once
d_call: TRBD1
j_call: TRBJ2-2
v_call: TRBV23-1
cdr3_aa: CASSLEEQGAIGELFF
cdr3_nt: TGCGCCAGCAGTCTAGAGGAGCAGGGGGCGATCGGGGAGCTGTTTTTT

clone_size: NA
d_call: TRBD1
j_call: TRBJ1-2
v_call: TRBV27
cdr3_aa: CASSSTGGSRLDYGYTF
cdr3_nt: TGTGCCAGCAGTTCGACAGGGGGCTCGCGACTCGACTATGGCTACACCTTC

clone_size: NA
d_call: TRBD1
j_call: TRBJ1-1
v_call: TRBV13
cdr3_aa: CASSRQGRGTEAFF
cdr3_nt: TGTGCCAGCAGCCGACAGGGGAGGGGCACTGAAGCTTTCTTT

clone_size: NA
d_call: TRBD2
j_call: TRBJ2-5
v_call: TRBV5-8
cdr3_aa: CASSLEGGPGETQYF
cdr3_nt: TGTGCCAGCAGCTTGGAGGGAGGGCCGGGAGAGACCCAGTACTTC

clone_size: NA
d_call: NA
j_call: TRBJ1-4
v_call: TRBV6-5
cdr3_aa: CASNKGGGINEKLFF
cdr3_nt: TGTGCCAGTAACAAAGGGGGGGGAATCAATGAAAAACTGTTTTTT

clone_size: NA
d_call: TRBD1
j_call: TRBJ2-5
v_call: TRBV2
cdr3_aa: CASGETGGRKTQYF
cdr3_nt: TGTGCCAGCGGGGAGACAGGGGGCAGGAAGACCCAGTACTTC

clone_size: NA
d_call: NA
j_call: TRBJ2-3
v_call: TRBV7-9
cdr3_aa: CASSFSYRTDTQYF
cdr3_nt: TGTGCCAGCAGCTTCTCCTATCGCACAGATACGCAGTATTTT

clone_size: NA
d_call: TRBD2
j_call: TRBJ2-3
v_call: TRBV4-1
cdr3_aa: CASSLGTSGGAGESTDTQYF
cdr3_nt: TGCGCCAGCAGCCTGGGGACTAGCGGGGGGGCCGGCGAGAGCACAGATACGCAGTATTTT

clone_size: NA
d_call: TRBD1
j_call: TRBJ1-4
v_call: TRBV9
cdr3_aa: CASSVDDWQGAGDEKLFF
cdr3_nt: TGTGCCAGCAGCGTAGACGATTGGCAGGGGGCCGGGGATGAAAAACTGTTTTTT

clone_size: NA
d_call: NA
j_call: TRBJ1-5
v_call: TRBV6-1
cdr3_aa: CASSEAAGDPQHF
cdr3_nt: TGTGCCAGCAGTGAAGCGGCGGGGGATCCCCAGCATTTT

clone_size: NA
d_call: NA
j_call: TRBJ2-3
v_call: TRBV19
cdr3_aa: CASSIEGLPDTQYF
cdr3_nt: TGTGCCAGTAGTATAGAAGGACTTCCAGATACGCAGTATTTT

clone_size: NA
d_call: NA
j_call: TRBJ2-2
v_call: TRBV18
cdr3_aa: CASSPRALEGTGELFF
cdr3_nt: TGTGCCAGCTCACCACGAGCCCTAGAGGGAACCGGGGAGCTGTTTTTT

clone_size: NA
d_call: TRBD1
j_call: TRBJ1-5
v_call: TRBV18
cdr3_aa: CASSTDRGEPQHF
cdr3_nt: TGTGCCAGCTCAACGGACAGGGGTGAGCCCCAGCATTTT

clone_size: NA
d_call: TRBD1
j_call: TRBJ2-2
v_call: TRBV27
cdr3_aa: CASSETGTNTGELFF
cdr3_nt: TGTGCCAGCAGTGAGACAGGGACGAACACCGGGGAGCTGTTTTTT

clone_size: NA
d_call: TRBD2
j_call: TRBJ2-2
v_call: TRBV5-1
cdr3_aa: CASSLGAGAYTGELFF
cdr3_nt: TGCGCCAGCAGCTTAGGAGCGGGGGCCTACACCGGGGAGCTGTTTTTT

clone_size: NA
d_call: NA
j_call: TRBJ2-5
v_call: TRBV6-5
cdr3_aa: CASKTMQAGTQYF
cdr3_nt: TGTGCCAGCAAAACGATGCAGGCGGGGACCCAGTACTTC

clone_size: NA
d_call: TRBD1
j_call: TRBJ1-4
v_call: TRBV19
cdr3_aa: CASSVSGTGSEKLFF
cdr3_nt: TGTGCCAGTAGTGTATCCGGGACAGGGAGTGAAAAACTGTTTTTT

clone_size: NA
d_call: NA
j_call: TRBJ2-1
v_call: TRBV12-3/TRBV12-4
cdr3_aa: CASSFRSNEQFF
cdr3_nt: TGTGCCAGCAGTTTCCGGAGCAATGAGCAGTTCTTC

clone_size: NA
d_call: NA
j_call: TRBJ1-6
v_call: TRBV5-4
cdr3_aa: CASSLGTANSPLHF
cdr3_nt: TGTGCCAGCAGCTTGGGGACAGCCAATTCACCCCTCCACTTT

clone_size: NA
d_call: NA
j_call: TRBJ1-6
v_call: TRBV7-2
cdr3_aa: CASSPPNRIYNSPLHF
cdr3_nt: TGTGCCAGCAGCCCACCGAACAGAATCTATAATTCACCCCTCCACTTT